Presented here are 21 T cell receptor beta chains from one specimen sequenced in a study of identical twins. MiXCR, run by TCRdb on the 5' RACE reads, gives a single entry per CDR3 protein. This table has 750,000 to 950,000 distinct CDR3 sequences, roughly an eighth appearing once. These records were also assigned to another study, of yellow fever vaccine responses in identical twins.

Input material: PBMCs. These receptors all stem from a woman younger than 35 in good health.

The rearrangement uses TRBV5-1 and TRBJ2-2; 7 nucleotides agree with TRBD2. The trim removed 4 bases at V and 2 bases at J, leaving 14 bases unmatched. Germline lookup yields CDR1 SGHRS and CDR2 YFSETQ. The CDR3 is made up of 18 amino acids. The CDR3 region has the DNA TGCGCCAGCAGCCTGCTACCCGGGAGGCCCATAAACACCGGGGAGCTGTTTTTT. Residues: CASSLLPGRPINTGELFF. Drawing the rest from reference TRBV5-1 and TRBJ2-2, the complete variable domain is KAGVTQTPRYLIKTRGQQVTLSCSPISGHRSVSWYQQTPGQGLQFLFEYFSETQRNKGNFPGRFSGRQFSNSRSEMNVSTLELGDSALYLCASSLLPGRPINTGELFFGEGSRLTVL.

In its sample, this clonotype was seen a few times. The CDR3 protein is CSVNPGLAVIPDTQYF. For the CDR3, the DNA is TGCAGCGTAAACCCGGGACTAGCGGTAATCCCAGATACGCAGTATTTT. The chain joins TRBV29-1 to TRBJ2-3; TRBD2 agrees at 11 bases. Germline CDR1 is SQVTM and CDR2 is ANQGSEA. With 6 bases clipped from V and 4 bases from J, the junction kept 12 bases outside the gene matches. The CDR3 sequence is 16 residues long.

The chain links TRBV9 to TRBJ2-3; 9 bases map to TRBD2. Looked up from germline, CDR1 is SGDLS and CDR2 is YYNGEE. J gave up 8 bases and V 6 bases, and 10 bases lay outside the gene matches. This CDR3 is 14 amino acids long. CDR3 sequence (DNA): TGTGCCAGCAATAGCGGGAGTGTACTGGGTACGCAGTATTTT. It codes for CASNSGSVLGTQYF.

The chain recombines TRBV6-5 with TRBJ2-2; no definite D call. This CDR3 has 16 residues. The V and J ends lost 0 bases and 2 bases respectively, with 10 bases between them. Germline assignment: CDR1 MNHEY and CDR2 SVGAGI. This chain's CDR3 is CASSYSVVTNTGELFF. DNA for the CDR3: TGTGCCAGCAGTTACTCAGTGGTCACAAACACCGGGGAGCTGTTTTTT.

J is TRBJ1-5 and V is TRBV20-1, with D perhaps matching TRBD1 (5 bases). The CDR3 covers 15 residues. CDR1 and CDR2 (germline): DFQATT, SNEGSKA (reference sequence). V shed 0 bases and J shed 8 bases, with 17 bases lying between them. The CDR3 nucleotides are TGCAGTGCTAGAGAGGGTTCCGGGGGACTCGAGCCCCAGCATTTT. Protein sequence: CSAREGSGGLEPQHF.

This clonotype has ten or more counts. The chain combines TRBV7-2 with TRBJ1-2; D uncertain. Germline loops: CDR1 SGHTA, CDR2 FQGNSA. The CDR3 contains 16 residues. Deletions cut 5 bases from V and 4 bases from J, with 20 bases between. As DNA, the CDR3 is TGTGCCAGCAGCCAAGACCCAGGAACACCTTCCTATGGCTACACCTTC. Translated, it gives CASSQDPGTPSYGYTF.

This clonotype was counted many times. The rearrangement links TRBV12-3 or TRBV12-4 to TRBJ2-7; D is unresolved. Between the trimmed V and J ends, which lost 6 bases and 2 bases, there was a span of 8 bases. The CDR3 has 12 residues. The CDR3 spells CASSQTTYEQYF. CDR3 DNA sequence: TGTGCCAGCAGCCAAACAACCTACGAGCAGTACTTC.

The sample holds many counts of this clonotype. This rearrangement joins TRBV29-1 to TRBJ1-1, with 8 bases aligning to TRBD1. Germline CDR1 is SQVTM and CDR2 is ANQGSEA. V shed 4 bases and J 4 bases; nucleotides not matched to a gene: 2. CDR3 size: 12 residues. CDR3 amino acids: CSVVTGATEAFF. The CDR3 DNA is TGCAGCGTTGTGACAGGGGCCACTGAAGCTTTCTTT.

The chain's CDR3 is CSASLQGLRETQYF. The CDR3 nucleotides are TGCAGTGCTAGTTTACAGGGTCTCCGGGAGACCCAGTACTTC. The genes are TRBV20-1 and TRBJ2-5; the D gene is possibly TRBD1 (6 bases). The CDR3 runs 14 residues. The germline gives CDR1 DFQATT, CDR2 SNEGSKA (reference sequence). Trimming removed 3 bases at V and 5 bases at J, with 16 bases between.

This clonotype was seen only a few times. The junction differs from germline at one of its ends, possibly a read error. The chain combines TRBV20-1 with TRBJ2-7; 7 nucleotides line up with TRBD1. Looked up from germline, CDR1 is DFQATT and CDR2 is SNEGSKA (reference sequence). This CDR3 region has 11 residues. The CDR3 loop reads CVVQGRYEQYF. As DNA, the CDR3 is TGTGTCGTACAGGGGCGCTACGAGCAGTACTTC.

The V call is TRBV29-1, the J call TRBJ2-4; 9 bases are shared with TRBD1. V was clipped by 1 base and J by 7 bases; unmatched bases: 8. This CDR3 is 15 amino acids long. Germline CDR1 SQVTM, CDR2 ANQGSEA. CDR3 in DNA: TGCAGCGTTGAAGCCTGGAGGACAGGGGTCAACATTCAGTACTTC. Translation gives CSVEAWRTGVNIQYF.

The chain links TRBV12-3 or TRBV12-4 to TRBJ1-1, with D unresolved. The CDR3 is 15 amino acids. Trimming took 3 bases from V and 0 from J, leaving 11 bases between them. The CDR3 spells CASSFGRGMNTEAFF. In DNA, the CDR3 is TGTGCCAGCAGTTTCGGCCGAGGGATGAACACTGAAGCTTTCTTT.

This clonotype was detected a few times. The rearrangement links TRBV4-1 to TRBJ2-3; no clear D gene. Germline values: CDR1 MGHRA, CDR2 YSYEKL. V was trimmed by 4 bases and J by 0 bases, leaving 11 bases between them. This CDR3 has 15 amino acids. The CDR3 here is CASSPRWSSTDTQYF. The CDR3 DNA sequence: TGCGCCAGCAGCCCCCGATGGAGTAGCACAGATACGCAGTATTTT.

This clonotype was seen at least ten times. The chain carries TRBV20-1 and TRBJ1-5; 7 positions agree with TRBD1. Germline CDR1 and CDR2: DFQATT and SNEGSKA (reference sequence). J gave up 1 base and V 6 bases, and 3 bases lay outside the gene matches. The CDR3 contains 13 residues. The DNA of the CDR3 is TGCAGTGCCCCGGACAGGAGCAATCAGCCCCAGCATTTT. It codes for CSAPDRSNQPQHF.

This rearrangement joins TRBV2 to TRBJ2-3, with D possibly matching TRBD1 (7 bases). The length of the CDR3 is 16 residues. CDR1 is SNHLY, CDR2 FYNNEI, per germline. The germline V and J ends were trimmed by 0 bases and 3 bases, with 13 bases remaining between them. Here the CDR3 reads CASSEAATGRTDTQYF. The DNA of the CDR3 is TGTGCCAGCAGTGAAGCGGCGACAGGGAGGACAGATACGCAGTATTTT.

This clonotype has more than one count but fewer than ten. The chain joins TRBV15 to TRBJ1-2; the match to TRBD1 covers 9 bases. V lost 4 bases, J lost 4 bases, and 4 bases stayed unmatched. Germline V CDR1 and CDR2: LNHNV, YYDKDF (reference sequence). This CDR3 spans 14 amino acids. CDR3: CATSKGQGGYGYTF. In DNA form, the CDR3 reads TGTGCCACCAGCAAGGGACAGGGTGGCTATGGCTACACCTTC.

In this sample, this clonotype turned up a few times. The gene calls are TRBV20-1 and TRBJ2-7; 11 bases are a match to TRBD2. CDR3 length: 13 residues. V trimming: 5 bases; J trimming: 6 bases; junction bases outside the gene matches: 6. CDR1 and CDR2 from the germline V gene are DFQATT and SNEGSKA (reference sequence). The CDR3 nucleotides are TGCAGTGCTGTCCGACTAGCGGGAAGCGAGCAGTACTTC. This encodes CSAVRLAGSEQYF.

This clonotype was recorded a few times. The rearrangement uses TRBV5-1 and TRBJ1-1; D ambiguous. This CDR3 spans 13 amino acids. CDR1 SGHRS and CDR2 YFSETQ come from the germline V gene. Trimming removed 2 bases from V and 1 base from J, with 6 bases in between. CDR3 nucleotide sequence: TGCGCCAGCAGCTTCCAGAGGAACACTGAAGCTTTCTTT. As protein: CASSFQRNTEAFF. The full variable domain, with the rest looked up from reference TRBV5-1 and TRBJ1-1, is KAGVTQTPRYLIKTRGQQVTLSCSPISGHRSVSWYQQTPGQGLQFLFEYFSETQRNKGNFPGRFSGRQFSNSRSEMNVSTLELGDSALYLCASSFQRNTEAFFGQGTRLTVV.

The rearrangement uses TRBV5-1 and TRBJ2-3, with 12 bases aligning to TRBD2. CDR3 length: 16 amino acids. V was clipped by 2 bases and J by 4 bases; unmatched bases: 5. Looked up from germline, CDR1 is SGHRS and CDR2 is YFSETQ. The CDR3 loop is CASSFLAGGPSDTQYF. CDR3 DNA sequence: TGCGCCAGCAGCTTCCTAGCGGGAGGGCCGTCAGATACGCAGTATTTT.

In this sample, this clonotype turned up a few times. One junction end does not reproduce the germline sequence, and a read error may be involved. The chain recombines TRBV7-3 with TRBJ2-5, with D maybe TRBD2 (5 bases). This CDR3 comprises 16 residues. Looked up from germline, CDR1 is SGHTA and CDR2 is FQGTGA. CDR3: CASSLKSGNPREAQYF. The CDR3 DNA is TGTGCCAGCAGCTTAAAATCGGGGAACCCAAGAGAGGCCCAGTACTTC. Supplemented by reference TRBV7-3 and TRBJ2-5, the full variable domain reads GAGVSQTPSNKVTEKGKYVELRCDPISGHTALYWYRQSLGQGPEFLIYFQGTGAADDSGLPNDRFFAVRPEGSVSTLKIQRTERGDSAVYLCASSLKSGNPREAQYFGPGTRLLVL.

This clonotype was observed a few times. The chain couples TRBV29-1 to TRBJ2-3, with 10 bases that match TRBD1. The CDR3 runs 13 residues. V lost 5 bases to trimming and J lost 9 bases; unmatched junction nucleotides: 8. Germline V CDR1 and CDR2: SQVTM, ANQGSEA. The CDR3 reads CSVQGTGVETQYF. DNA for the CDR3: TGCAGCGTTCAGGGGACAGGGGTCGAGACGCAGTATTTT.